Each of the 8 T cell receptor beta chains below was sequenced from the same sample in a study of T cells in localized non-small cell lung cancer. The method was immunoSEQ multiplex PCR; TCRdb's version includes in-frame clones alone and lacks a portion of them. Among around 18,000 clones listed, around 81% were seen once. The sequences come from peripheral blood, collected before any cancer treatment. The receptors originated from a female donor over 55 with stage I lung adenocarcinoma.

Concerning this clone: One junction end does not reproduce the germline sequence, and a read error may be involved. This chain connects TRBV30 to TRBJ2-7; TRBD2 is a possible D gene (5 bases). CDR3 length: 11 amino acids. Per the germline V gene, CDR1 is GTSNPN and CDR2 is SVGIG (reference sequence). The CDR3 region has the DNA TGTGCCTGGGGTGTTACGGGGGAGCAGTACTTC. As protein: CAWGVTGEQYF.

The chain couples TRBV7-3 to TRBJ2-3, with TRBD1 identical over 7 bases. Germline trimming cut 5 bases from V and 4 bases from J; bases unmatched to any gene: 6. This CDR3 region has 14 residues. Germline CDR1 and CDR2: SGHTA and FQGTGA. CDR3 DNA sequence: TGTGCCAGCAGCCAGAAAGGGGGCGCAGATACGCAGTATTTT. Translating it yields CASSQKGGADTQYF.

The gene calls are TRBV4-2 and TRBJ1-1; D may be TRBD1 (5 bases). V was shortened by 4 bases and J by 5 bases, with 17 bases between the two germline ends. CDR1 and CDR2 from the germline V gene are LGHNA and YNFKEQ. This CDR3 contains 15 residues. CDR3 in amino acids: CASSPPRGGFTEAFF. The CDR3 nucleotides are TGTGCCAGCAGCCCGCCCCGGGGGGGTTTTACTGAAGCTTTCTTT.

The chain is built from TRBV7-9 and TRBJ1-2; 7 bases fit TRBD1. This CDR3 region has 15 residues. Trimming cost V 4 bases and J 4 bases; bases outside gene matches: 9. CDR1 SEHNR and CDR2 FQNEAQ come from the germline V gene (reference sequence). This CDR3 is CASSSGQLEGYGYTF. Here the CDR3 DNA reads TGTGCCAGCAGCTCGGGACAGCTTGAAGGCTATGGCTACACCTTC.

CDR3 region: CAIRPGMAGETQYF. The CDR3 DNA sequence: TGTGCCATCAGGCCAGGGATGGCGGGGGAGACCCAGTACTTC. The chain recombines TRBV10-3 with TRBJ2-5; TRBD2 is a possible D gene (6 bases). Germline V gene data show CDR1 as ENHRY and CDR2 as SYGVKD. This CDR3 is built from 14 residues. V lost 6 bases and J lost 5, with 16 bases in between.

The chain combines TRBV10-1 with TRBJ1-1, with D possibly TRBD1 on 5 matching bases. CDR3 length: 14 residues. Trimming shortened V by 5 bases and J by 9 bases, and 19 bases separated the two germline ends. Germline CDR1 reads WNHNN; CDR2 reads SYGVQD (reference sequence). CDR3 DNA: TGCGCCAGCAGTTCTGACAGACACCTAATCCAAGCTTTCTTT. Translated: CASSSDRHLIQAFF.

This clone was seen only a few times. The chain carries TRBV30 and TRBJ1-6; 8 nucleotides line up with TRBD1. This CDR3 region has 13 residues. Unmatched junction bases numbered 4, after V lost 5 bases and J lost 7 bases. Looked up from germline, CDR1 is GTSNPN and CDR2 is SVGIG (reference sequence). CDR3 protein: CAWGTGPNSPLHF. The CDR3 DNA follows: TGTGCCTGGGGGACAGGCCCGAATTCACCCCTCCACTTT. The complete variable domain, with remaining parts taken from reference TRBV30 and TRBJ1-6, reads SQTIHQWPATLVQPVGSPLSLECTVEGTSNPNLYWYRQAAGRGLQLLFYSVGIGQISSEVPQNLSASRPQDRQFILSSKKLLLSDSGFYLCAWGTGPNSPLHFGNGTRLTVT.

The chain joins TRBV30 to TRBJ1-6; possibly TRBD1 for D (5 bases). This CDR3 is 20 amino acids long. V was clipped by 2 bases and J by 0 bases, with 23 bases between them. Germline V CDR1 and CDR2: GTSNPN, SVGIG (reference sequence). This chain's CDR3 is CAWSSRRGDGLSSYNSPLHF. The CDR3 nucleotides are TGTGCCTGGAGTTCTCGGCGGGGGGACGGCTTGAGCTCCTATAATTCACCCCTCCACTTT.